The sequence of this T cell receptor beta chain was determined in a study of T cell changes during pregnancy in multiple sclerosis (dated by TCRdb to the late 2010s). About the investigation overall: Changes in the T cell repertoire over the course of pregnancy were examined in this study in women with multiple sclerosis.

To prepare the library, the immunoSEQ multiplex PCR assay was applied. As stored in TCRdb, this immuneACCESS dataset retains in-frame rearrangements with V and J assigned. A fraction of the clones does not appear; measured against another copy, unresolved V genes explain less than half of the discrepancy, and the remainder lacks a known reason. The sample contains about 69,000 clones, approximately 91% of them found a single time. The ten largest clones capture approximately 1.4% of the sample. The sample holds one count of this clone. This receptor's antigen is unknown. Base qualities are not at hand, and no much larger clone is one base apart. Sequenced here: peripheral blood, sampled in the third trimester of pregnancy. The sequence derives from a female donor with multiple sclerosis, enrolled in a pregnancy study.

The encoded CDR3 is CASSLEGAGYTF. DNA sequence: TGTGCCAGCAGCTTGGAGGGGGCCGGCTACACCTTC. The rearrangement combines TRBV5-6 with TRBJ1-2, with 7 central nucleotides matching TRBD1. CDR1 and CDR2, looked up from the germline V gene, are SGHDT and YYEEEE. From cysteine to phenylalanine, the CDR3 is 12 amino acids long. Only the CDR3 DNA is retained, 36 bases long and in frame from the first base. Here V drops 0 bases and J drops 8 bases, and the junction holds 1 base not matched to any gene.